This T cell receptor beta chain stems from a study of blood T cell repertoires in COVID-19 (dated by TCRdb to 2018 to 2021). Broadly, across the study: The collaborator samples originated in the United States, Italy and Spain and spanned the acute and convalescent phases of COVID-19. HLA class I and class II types, where available, came from metadata supplied by the sample provider rather than from assay-based typing. The dataset comprised deeply sampled blood TCRbeta repertoires from subjects exposed to, actively infected with, or recovered from COVID-19. The material from the prospective study consisted of cDNA or gDNA derived from T cells, B-cell-depleted T cells, or PBMCs. The repertoires were released in a freely available public database intended as a resource for research on the immune response to SARS-CoV-2. The samples were drawn from the first 160 participants of the ongoing ImmuneRACE study and from 1,254 subjects provided by 6 global collaborators. A de-identified subject ID, COVID-19 status, age in years and sex were almost always included in the sample metadata.

Overall study outcomes, separate from this receptor: The amount of clinical and demographic metadata varied by source and participant and was provided uncurated.

Each collaborating institution followed its own protocols to collect whole blood in K2EDTA tubes. For TCRbeta analysis, collaborators shipped samples as frozen whole blood, isolated PBMCs, or DNA extracted from either of those sample types. TCRbeta CDR3 regions were amplified from genomic DNA using the immunoSEQ Assay, a bias-controlled multiplex PCR. In the original analysis: Within the assay, amplification of reference gene primers was used to estimate how many nucleated cells each sample contained. To quantify the absolute abundance of each unique TCRbeta CDR3 rearrangement, sequence reads were collapsed and filtered. For each sample, productive Simpson clonality was calculated as the square root of Simpson's diversity index across productive rearrangements. Held by TCRdb, this immuneACCESS table contains in-frame sequences only and omits some clones. Under half of the omission traces to an unresolved V gene where checked; the cause of the rest is unknown. Clone size and the V and J calls come from that table; the DNA yielded D and trimming. The sample table contains about 250,000 clones; only one count was recorded for around nine tenths of them. Around 3% of the sample goes to the ten largest clones.

Comments on this clone: No cognate antigen has been identified for it. Per-nucleotide qualities are absent, and no much larger clonotype sits a single base away.

This receptor was identified in a young man with active or convalescent COVID-19. Specimen: peripheral blood.

This receptor has the CDR3 CATSTGLAGVRETQYF. The DNA sequence is given as TGTGCCACCAGCACTGGACTAGCGGGAGTAAGGGAGACCCAGTACTTC. The chain employs TRBV15 and TRBJ2-5, with TRBD2 matching 13 junction bases. The CDR3 runs 16 residues from the cysteine to the phenylalanine. Just the 48-base CDR3 DNA is kept, in frame starting at base 1. Trimming leaves V shorter by 4 bases and J shorter by 5 bases, with the junction holding 7 bases beyond the gene matches. Based on the germline V gene (reference sequence), the CDR1 and CDR2 sequences are LNHNV and YYDKDF. This CDR3, with the reference TRBV15 and TRBJ2-5 proteins standing in past its ends, gives the full variable domain DAMVIQNPRYQVTQFGKPVTLSCSQTLNHNVMYWYQQKSSQAPKLLFHYYDKDFNNEADTPDNFQSRRPNTSFCFLDIRSPGLGDTAMYLCATSTGLAGVRETQYFGPGTRLLVL.